The following is a T cell receptor beta chain sequence with its context. The target antigen is unknown. Here immunoSEQ multiplex PCR was the method, and the copy in TCRdb shows in-frame clones only, minus some. The data hold roughly 21,000 clones, with about 68% observed a single time. The time point is: cycle 4 day 1 (C4D1), after 6 weeks of nivolumab. Each of the patients experienced relapse following autologous stem cell transplantation, and their brentuximab vedotin exposure differed. This specimen belongs to a study of PD-1 blockade in classical Hodgkin lymphoma. Study-wide findings and caveats: Whereas CD4+ TCR diversity had risen significantly by C4D1, CD8+ TCR diversity had not. Newly diagnosed patients were reported to exhibit reduced baseline TCR diversity relative to healthy donors.

Trimming cost V 4 bases and J 8 bases; bases outside gene matches: 4. Germline loops: CDR1 MNHNS, CDR2 SASEGT. The CDR3 is made up of 12 amino acids. The receptor was isolated from a human donor with classical Hodgkin lymphoma. The genes are TRBV6-1 and TRBJ1-2, with 7 positions matching TRBD1. This specimen consisted of peripheral blood mononuclear cells (PBMCs), obtained before the fourth cycle of nivolumab. CDR3 in DNA: TGTGCCAGCAGTGCGGGACAGTGGGGCTACACCTTC. Encoded protein: CASSAGQWGYTF.